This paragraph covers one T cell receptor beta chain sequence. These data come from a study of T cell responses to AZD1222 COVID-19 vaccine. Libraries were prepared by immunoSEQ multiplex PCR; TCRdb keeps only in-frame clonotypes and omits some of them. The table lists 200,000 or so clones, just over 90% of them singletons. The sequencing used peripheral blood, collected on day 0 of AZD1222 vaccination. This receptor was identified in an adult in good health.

The CDR3 sequence is CASSLMSTSEQFF. CDR3 in DNA: TGTGCCAGCAGCTTAATGTCTACTTCTGAGCAGTTCTTC. The chain uses TRBV7-2 and TRBJ2-1, with D unresolved. The CDR3 extends over 13 amino acids. Per germline, CDR1 SGHTA and CDR2 FQGNSA. V was clipped by 2 bases and J by 9 bases, with 11 bases between them.